Listed below are T cell receptor beta chains from one sample, sequenced in a study of blood T cell repertoires in COVID-19. The protocol was immunoSEQ multiplex PCR, while the TCRdb copy is restricted to in-frame clones and leaves out a portion. Among about 140,000 clones listed, around three quarters were seen once. Sequenced material: peripheral blood. These TCRs come from a middle-aged man with acute or convalescent COVID-19. Both conserved end residues are part of each CDR3. A D gene is named only where the DNA matches it firmly. Expanded clones are given a class, and other clones once, few, many or no size at all.

abundance	j_gene	v_gene	d_gene	CDR3aa	CDR3nt
.	TRBJ1-3	TRBV29-1	.	CSVGGASGNTIYF	TGCAGCGTAGGAGGCGCCTCTGGAAACACCATATATTTT
once	TRBJ2-1	TRBV6-2/TRBV6-3	TRBD2	CASSYTYAGETTYNEQFF	TGTGCCAGCAGTTACACCTATGCGGGGGAGACGACCTACAATGAGCAGTTCTTC
few	TRBJ2-1	TRBV29-1	TRBD2	CSAKPASGGNEQFF	TGCAGCGCTAAACCGGCTAGCGGGGGCAATGAGCAGTTCTTC
.	TRBJ1-1	TRBV3-1/TRBV3-2	.	CASRSTGSEAFF	TGTGCCAGCAGATCAACAGGGAGTGAAGCTTTCTTT
.	TRBJ1-2	TRBV27	TRBD1	CASSFIRAGGDGYTF	TGTGCCAGCAGTTTTATTCGGGCAGGGGGCGATGGCTACACCTTC
.	TRBJ2-7	TRBV6-5	.	CASKKDRAYEQYF	TGTGCCAGCAAGAAGGACAGAGCCTACGAGCAGTACTTC
few	TRBJ1-2	TRBV7-3	.	CASSPSSGGGYGYTF	TGTGCCAGCAGCCCTTCCTCGGGGGGCGGCTATGGCTACACCTTC
.	TRBJ1-5	TRBV6-5	.	CASSTGRPQPQHF	TGTGCCAGCAGTACAGGACGCCCCCAGCCCCAGCATTTT
.	TRBJ2-1	TRBV5-1	TRBD2	CASSPEARRGGNEQFF	TGCGCCAGCAGCCCGGAGGCGCGACGGGGGGGCAATGAGCAGTTCTTC
.	TRBJ1-1	TRBV21-1	.	CASSLTGQGLETEAFF	TGTGCCAGCAGCCTAACTGGACAGGGGTTGGAGACTGAAGCTTTCTTT
few	TRBJ2-5	TRBV5-1	TRBD2	CASSTGLGQTQYF	TGCGCCAGCAGCACGGGACTAGGTCAGACCCAGTACTTC
.	TRBJ1-1	TRBV29-1	TRBD1	CSASTGGQINTEAFF	TGCAGCGCATCAACAGGGGGCCAAATCAACACTGAAGCTTTCTTT
.	TRBJ2-5	TRBV3-1/TRBV3-2	.	CASSLQETQYF	TGTGCCAGCAGTCTTCAAGAGACCCAGTACTTC
.	TRBJ1-1	TRBV30	TRBD1	CACRQGMNTEAFF	TGTGCCTGCCGACAGGGAATGAACACTGAAGCTTTCTTT
.	TRBJ1-1	TRBV11-2	TRBD1	CASSFQQGTGAFF	TGTGCCAGCAGCTTTCAACAGGGGACTGGAGCTTTCTTT
.	TRBJ1-2	TRBV2	.	CASSEAPGLYGYTF	TGTGCCAGCAGTGAAGCGCCAGGGCTCTATGGCTACACCTTC
.	TRBJ1-5	TRBV2	.	CASSDWGLGNQPQHF	TGTGCCAGCAGTGATTGGGGGCTCGGCAATCAGCCCCAGCATTTT
.	TRBJ2-7	TRBV6-1	.	CASSEQGGYEQYF	TGTGCCAGCAGTGAACAGGGTGGCTACGAGCAGTACTTC
few	TRBJ2-2	TRBV11-2	.	CASSFSNTGELFF	TGTGCCAGCAGCTTTTCTAACACCGGGGAGCTGTTTTTT
.	TRBJ1-2	TRBV6-5	TRBD1	CAGRTGAGLEGYTF	TGTGCCGGTCGGACAGGGGCGGGACTAGAAGGCTACACCTTC
few	TRBJ1-5	TRBV28	TRBD1	CASRGQGAGNQPQHF	TGTGCCAGCAGAGGACAGGGGGCGGGCAATCAGCCCCAGCATTTT
.	TRBJ1-2	TRBV6-1	.	CASSEVVKRGTNYGYTF	TGTGCCAGCAGTGAAGTGGTAAAGAGGGGGACTAACTATGGCTACACCTTC
.	TRBJ2-2	TRBV19	.	CASSIGGSGELFF	TGTGCCAGTAGTATTGGGGGCTCCGGGGAGCTGTTTTTT
.	TRBJ1-1	TRBV6-5	TRBD1	CASSRDRLSAFF	TGTGCCAGCAGTCGGGACAGGCTCTCGGCTTTCTTT
.	TRBJ1-3	TRBV30	.	CAWSVGSSGNTIYF	TGTGCCTGGAGTGTCGGGAGCTCTGGAAACACCATATATTTT
.	TRBJ1-3	TRBV9	.	CASSVEGSGNTIYF	TGTGCCAGCAGCGTAGAGGGGTCGGGAAACACCATATATTTT
.	TRBJ2-2	TRBV5-1	.	CASSFGTTSGELFF	TGCGCCAGCAGTTTCGGGACAACTAGCGGGGAGCTGTTTTTT
.	TRBJ2-3	TRBV5-1	TRBD1	CASSLGGTGDPDTQYF	TGCGCCAGCAGCTTGGGGGGGACAGGGGACCCAGATACGCAGTATTTT
.	TRBJ2-5	TRBV3-1/TRBV3-2	.	CASQEPGLSETQYF	TGTGCCAGCCAGGAACCCGGACTGTCGGAGACCCAGTACTTC
.	TRBJ2-7	TRBV5-1	.	CASSLGSGYEQYF	TGCGCCAGCAGCTTGGGTTCAGGCTACGAGCAGTACTTC
.	TRBJ2-7	TRBV5-1	.	CASSRVWGPYEQYF	TGCGCCAGCAGCAGGGTATGGGGGCCATACGAGCAGTACTTC
few	TRBJ2-7	TRBV5-1	.	CASSLITGTYEQYF	TGCGCCAGCAGCTTAATAACAGGGACCTACGAGCAGTACTTC
.	TRBJ2-2	TRBV15	.	CATSSGKAAGELFF	TGTGCCACCAGCAGCGGTAAGGCGGCCGGGGAGCTGTTTTTT
.	TRBJ1-5	TRBV10-3	.	CAISVEVEQPQHF	TGTGCCATCAGTGTAGAGGTAGAGCAGCCCCAGCATTTT
.	TRBJ2-3	TRBV29-1	.	CSVRGQSRTDTQYF	TGCAGCGTGCGGGGGCAGTCCCGCACAGATACGCAGTATTTT
.	TRBJ1-3	TRBV12-3/TRBV12-4	.	CASSAGMGNTIYF	TGTGCCAGCAGTGCCGGGATGGGAAACACCATATATTTT
.	TRBJ1-1	TRBV30	TRBD1	CAWSVRRGQGTEAFF	TGTGCCTGGAGTGTACGCAGGGGGCAAGGAACTGAAGCTTTCTTT
.	TRBJ1-1	TRBV25-1	.	CASSLLGDEAFF	TGTGCCAGCAGTCTCCTAGGGGATGAAGCTTTCTTT
.	TRBJ1-5	TRBV6-1	TRBD1	CASSEDREYQPQHF	TGTGCCAGCAGTGAGGACAGGGAGTATCAGCCCCAGCATTTT
.	TRBJ1-5	TRBV7-8	TRBD1	CASSPGGSFYQPQHF	TGTGCCAGCAGCCCAGGGGGTTCCTTCTATCAGCCCCAGCATTTT
.	TRBJ1-2	TRBV5-1	.	CASSLTENYGYTF	TGCGCCAGCAGCTTGACAGAAAACTATGGCTACACCTTC
.	TRBJ1-2	TRBV5-1	.	CASSVDGDYGYTF	TGCGCCAGCAGCGTTGACGGAGACTATGGCTACACCTTC
.	TRBJ1-1	TRBV5-4	TRBD1	CASSLGTGNTEAFF	TGTGCCAGCAGCTTGGGGACAGGGAACACTGAAGCTTTCTTT
.	TRBJ2-3	TRBV5-1	TRBD1	CASSGTGVTDTQYF	TGCGCCAGCAGCGGGACAGGGGTCACAGATACGCAGTATTTT
.	TRBJ2-2	TRBV2	.	CASTKDMSDTGELFF	TGTGCCAGCACCAAGGACATGTCCGACACCGGGGAGCTGTTTTTT
.	TRBJ1-2	TRBV19	.	CASRKQGGYTF	TGTGCCAGTAGGAAGCAGGGTGGCTACACCTTC
few	TRBJ1-3	TRBV4-2	.	CASSQAGTNTGNTIYF	TGTGCCAGCAGCCAAGCCGGGACAAACACTGGAAACACCATATATTTT
.	TRBJ1-1	TRBV5-6	.	CASSARGLNTEAFF	TGTGCCAGCAGCGCCAGGGGCCTGAACACTGAAGCTTTCTTT
.	TRBJ1-5	TRBV7-2	TRBD1	CASSPQRTGNQPQHF	TGTGCCAGCAGTCCCCAGAGGACAGGAAATCAGCCCCAGCATTTT
.	TRBJ1-2	TRBV6-5	TRBD1	CAGSPTGGFYGYTF	TGTGCCGGCAGTCCTACAGGGGGATTCTATGGCTACACCTTC
.	TRBJ2-5	TRBV5-1	.	CASSSTGQETQYF	TGCGCCAGCAGCTCGACAGGTCAAGAGACCCAGTACTTC
.	TRBJ1-2	TRBV4-1	.	CASSQDGNYGYTF	TGCGCCAGCAGCCAAGACGGTAACTATGGCTACACCTTC
once	TRBJ1-6	TRBV5-1	.	CASSPLGGENSPLHF	TGCGCCAGCAGCCCTTTGGGGGGGGAGAATTCACCCCTCCACTTT
.	TRBJ2-1	TRBV4-1	TRBD2	CASSLALPTSGGAREQFF	TGCGCCAGCAGCCTGGCCCTACCTACTAGCGGGGGGGCGCGTGAGCAGTTCTTC
.	TRBJ1-4	TRBV6-5	TRBD1	CASSLTGREKLFF	TGTGCCAGCAGTTTGACAGGGCGTGAAAAACTGTTTTTT
.	TRBJ2-2	TRBV7-2	TRBD1	CASSLKQGGTGELFF	TGTGCCAGCAGCTTAAAACAGGGGGGAACCGGGGAGCTGTTTTTT
.	TRBJ2-7	TRBV7-9	TRBD2	CASQSTSGDYEQYF	TGTGCCAGTCAGTCGACTAGCGGGGATTACGAGCAGTACTTC